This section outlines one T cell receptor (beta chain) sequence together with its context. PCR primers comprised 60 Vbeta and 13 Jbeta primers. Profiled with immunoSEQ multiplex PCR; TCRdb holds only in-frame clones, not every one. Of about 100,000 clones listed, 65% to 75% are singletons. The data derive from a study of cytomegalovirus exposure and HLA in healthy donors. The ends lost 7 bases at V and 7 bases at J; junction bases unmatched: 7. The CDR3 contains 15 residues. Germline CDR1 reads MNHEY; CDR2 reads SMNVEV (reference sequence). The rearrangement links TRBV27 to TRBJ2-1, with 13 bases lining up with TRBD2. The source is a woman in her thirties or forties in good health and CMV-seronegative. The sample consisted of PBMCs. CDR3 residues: CASTLTSGGVNEQFF. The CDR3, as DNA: TGTGCCAGCACCTTAACTAGCGGGGGGGTTAATGAGCAGTTCTTC.